This TCR beta chain was sequenced in a study of shared clonotypes between healthy human individuals. Produced via immunoSEQ multiplex PCR; TCRdb's table is partial and in-frame only. The repertoire consists of 1.4 million to 1.5 million clones, with over 95% occurring once and the leading ten covering approximately 1%. The germline CDR1 and CDR2 sequences are MRHNA and SNTAGT. The CDR3 contains 16 residues. Trimming left V 6 bases short and J 1 base short, with 16 bases between. Sequenced input: naive CD4+ T cells sorted from blood. The subset here: CD45RA+ positively selected. This sequence joins TRBV6-4 and TRBJ1-5, with D possibly matching TRBD1 (5 bases). The TCR was taken from a man aged 25 to 40 in good health. In DNA form, the CDR3 reads TGTGCCAGCAGCGCTACGGGACGGAAAAGCAATCAGCCCCAGCATTTT. It specifies CASSATGRKSNQPQHF.